The rows below give T cell receptor beta chains drawn from one sample of a study of T cells after yellow fever vaccination. One entry per CDR3 protein results from TCRdb running MiXCR on the 5' RACE reads. The table has some 340,000 distinct CDR3 sequences, roughly a tenth seen once. This specimen consisted of CD4+ T cells sorted from PBMCs, obtained 45 days after the yellow fever booster vaccination. These receptors were taken from a man aged 18-30 years who received the YFV17D yellow fever vaccine. The CDR3 runs from the conserved cysteine through the conserved F or W. D genes are given only for firm matches. Size tells how often a clone was seen (once, few, many) or the class of an expanded clone, and some rows leave it out.

TRBD1	TRBV4-3	TRBJ1-4	-	TGCGCCAGCAGCCCACAGGGGGCAGTTAATGAAAAACTGTTTTTT	CASSPQGAVNEKLFF
-	TRBV14	TRBJ2-5	-	TGTGCCAGCAGCCAAGATCTAGTAGAGACCCAGTACTTC	CASSQDLVETQYF
TRBD1	TRBV5-1	TRBJ1-2	few	TGCGCCAGCAGCGGTGGGACAGGGGGCACCTATGGCTACACCTTC	CASSGGTGGTYGYTF
-	TRBV27	TRBJ1-1	-	TGTGCCAGCAGTCGCTGGGGGAGCAGTGTAGCTTTCTTT	CASSRWGSSVAFF
-	TRBV12-5	TRBJ2-3	few	TGTGCTAGTGGTTCTCGCCCAGATACGCAGTATTTT	CASGSRPDTQYF
-	TRBV28	TRBJ1-5	-	TGTGCCAGCAGTACTCAGGGAGGGATTAGCAATCAGCCCCAGCATTTT	CASSTQGGISNQPQHF
TRBD1	TRBV18	TRBJ2-5	-	TGTGCCAGCTCAACGACAGGGTTGGAGACCCAGTACTTC	CASSTTGLETQYF
-	TRBV7-3	TRBJ2-3	few	TGTGCCAGCAGCCCTTTGGGGAACACAGATACGCAGTATTTT	CASSPLGNTDTQYF
-	TRBV20-1	TRBJ2-7	few	TGCAGTGCTCGTACAGGGTTGGGAGAGCAGTACTTC	CSARTGLGEQYF
-	TRBV18	TRBJ1-1	many	TGTGCCAGCTCACCACCGGTGAACACTGAAGCTTTCTTT	CASSPPVNTEAFF
TRBD1	TRBV5-1	TRBJ2-2	few	TGCGCCAGCAGCTTCAACCGGGACAGTAACACCGGGGAGCTGTTTTTT	CASSFNRDSNTGELFF
TRBD2	TRBV4-2	TRBJ2-1	-	TGTGCCAGCAGCCAAGATAAGCGGGGACGACACAATGAGCAGTTCTTC	CASSQDKRGRHNEQFF
-	TRBV4-1	TRBJ1-2	few	TGCGCCAGCAGCGCGGCAGGGCCCTATGGCTACACCTTC	CASSAAGPYGYTF
-	TRBV7-9	TRBJ2-5	-	TGTGCCAGCAGCTTACTGGAGGGGGAGACCCAGTACTTC	CASSLLEGETQYF
TRBD2	TRBV4-3	TRBJ2-3	few	TGCGCCAGCAGCCCCAGCGGGGCCGGCACAGATACGCAGTATTTT	CASSPSGAGTDTQYF
-	TRBV20-1	TRBJ1-5	few	TGCAGTGCTAGTAAGGACACTTGGGATCAGCCCCAGCATTTT	CSASKDTWDQPQHF